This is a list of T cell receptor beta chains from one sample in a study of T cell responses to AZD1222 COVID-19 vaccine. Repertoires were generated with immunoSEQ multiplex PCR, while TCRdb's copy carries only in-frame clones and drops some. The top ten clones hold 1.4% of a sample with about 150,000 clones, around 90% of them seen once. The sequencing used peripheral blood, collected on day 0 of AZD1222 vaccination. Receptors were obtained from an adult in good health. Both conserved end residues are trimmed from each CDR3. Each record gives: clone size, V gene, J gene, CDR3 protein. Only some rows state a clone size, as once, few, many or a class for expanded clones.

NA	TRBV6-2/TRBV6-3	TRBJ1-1	ASSYSTIPRGAEAF
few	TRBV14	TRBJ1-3	ASSQARTGVSGNTIY
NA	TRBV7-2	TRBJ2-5	ASSFPGLAEQETQY
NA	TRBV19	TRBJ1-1	ASSRDRERTEAF
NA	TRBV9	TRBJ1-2	ASSVTGASNGYT
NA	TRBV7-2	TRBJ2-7	ASSLDGGLAGREQY
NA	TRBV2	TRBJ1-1	ASRGERNTEAF
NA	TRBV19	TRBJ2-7	ASTPGLAGGPYEQY
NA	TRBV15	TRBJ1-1	ATRAVTNTEAF
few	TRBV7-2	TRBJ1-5	ASSLDYQPQH
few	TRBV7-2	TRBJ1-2	ASSLDVSTGGGYT
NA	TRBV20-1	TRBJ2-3	SANRGDTQY
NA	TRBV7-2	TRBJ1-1	ASSFDRDRGWGAEAF
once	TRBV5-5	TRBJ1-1	ASSLEAGARWAF
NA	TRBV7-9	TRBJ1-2	ASSYTPGQGDVYGYT
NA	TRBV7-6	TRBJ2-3	ASSLLAGGTDTQY
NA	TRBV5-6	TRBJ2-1	ASSYGLVPEQF
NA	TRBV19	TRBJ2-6	ASSIGASGANVLT
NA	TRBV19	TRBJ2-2	ASSISLGGSTGELF
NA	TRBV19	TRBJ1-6	ASTSGYNSPLH
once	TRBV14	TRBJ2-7	ASSPEILRGPYEQY
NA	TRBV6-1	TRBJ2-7	ASSEATGPFEKQY
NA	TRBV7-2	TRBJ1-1	ASSLATGSYTEAF
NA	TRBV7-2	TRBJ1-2	ASSLSDLALYGYT
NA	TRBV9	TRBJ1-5	ASSVGGEVVQPQH
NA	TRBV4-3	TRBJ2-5	ASSQGLGSVETQY
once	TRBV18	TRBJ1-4	ASSTQGVLF
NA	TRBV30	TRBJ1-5	AWSVGSGGNQPQH
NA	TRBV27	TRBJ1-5	ASSSAGNQPQH
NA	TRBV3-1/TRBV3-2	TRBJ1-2	ASSQPGGRGANYGYT
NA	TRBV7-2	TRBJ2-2	ASSPLADWDTGELF
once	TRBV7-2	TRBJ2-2	ASSFTAPRELF
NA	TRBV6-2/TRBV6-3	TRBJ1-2	ASSTRTGEDYGYT
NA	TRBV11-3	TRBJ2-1	ASSSSGPPLNEQF
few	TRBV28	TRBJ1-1	ASINADGVNTEAF
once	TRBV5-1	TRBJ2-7	ASSRTRTDDSYEQY
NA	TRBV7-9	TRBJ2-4	ASSVEGARENIQY
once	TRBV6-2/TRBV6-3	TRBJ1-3	ASSATENTIY
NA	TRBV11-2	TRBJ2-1	ASSLSGSYNEQF
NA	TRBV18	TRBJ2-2	ASSHRTSGGAANTGELF
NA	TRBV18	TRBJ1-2	ASSYRGDYGYT
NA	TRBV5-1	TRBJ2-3	ASSLGQGITDTQY
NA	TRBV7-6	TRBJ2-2	ASSLVPKAGPGRGTGELF
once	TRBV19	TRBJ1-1	ASSIYTGGNTEAF
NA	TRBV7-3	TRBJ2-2	ASSPGTSGGRYGELF
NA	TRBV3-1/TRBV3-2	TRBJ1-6	ASSQMEFRAGGSPLH
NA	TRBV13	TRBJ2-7	ASSRGLAGGRGGEQY
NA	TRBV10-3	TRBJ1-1	AISGMKTSTEAF